The 10 T cell receptor beta chains below were found in one sample sequenced in a study of ipilimumab plus nivolumab after autologous stem cell transplantation. Repertoires were generated with immunoSEQ multiplex PCR, while TCRdb's copy carries only in-frame clones and drops some. The sample has approximately 5,000 clones, roughly 80% seen once. This specimen was PBMCs, taken in a trial of ipilimumab plus nivolumab as post-transplant consolidation. Receptors originate from a male donor with multiple myeloma.

The chain combines TRBV10-3 with TRBJ1-2; D not resolved. In germline, CDR1 is ENHRY, CDR2 SYGVKD. The CDR3 sequence is 12 residues long. V lost 2 bases, J lost 8 bases, and 9 bases lay in between. The CDR3 DNA is TGTGCCATCAGTGAGGGTGTGCAAGGCTACACCTTC. It encodes CAISEGVQGYTF.

The J gene is TRBJ1-5, the V gene TRBV15; D ambiguous. The germline V gene has CDR1 LNHNV and CDR2 YYDKDF (reference sequence). There are 15 residues in the CDR3. Trimming shortened V by 0 bases and J by 8 bases, and 14 bases separated the two germline ends. The CDR3 spells CATSREIGDREPQHF. As DNA, the CDR3 is TGTGCCACCAGCAGAGAGATCGGGGATCGGGAGCCCCAGCATTTT.

The chain employs TRBV30 and TRBJ2-7; 10 bases map to TRBD2. This CDR3 is built from 14 residues. The V and J ends lost 0 bases and 6 bases, in that order; junction bases with no gene match: 5. CDR1 is GTSNPN, CDR2 SVGIG, per germline (reference sequence). The CDR3 region has the DNA TGTGCCTGGAGTGTTTACAGCGGGGGGGGCGAGCAGTACTTC. It translates to CAWSVYSGGGEQYF.

The rearrangement uses TRBV6-6 and TRBJ2-1; maybe TRBD1 (5 bases). This CDR3 region has 12 residues. V was cut by 6 bases and J by 6 bases, with 9 bases left in between. The germline V gene encodes CDR1 MNHNY and CDR2 SVGAGI (reference sequence). In DNA, the CDR3 is TGTGCCAGCAGGTCGACAGTCAATGAGCAGTTCTTC. Translation: CASRSTVNEQFF.

This sequence joins TRBV5-4 and TRBJ1-1; 7 bases are shared with TRBD1. Germline values: CDR1 SGHNT, CDR2 YYREEE (reference sequence). The V gene end was trimmed by 4 bases and the J gene end by 8 bases; junction bases not matched to a gene: 8. The CDR3 extends over 13 amino acids. CDR3 residues: CASSGTDPGEAFF. CDR3 nucleotides: TGTGCCAGCAGCGGGACAGACCCTGGGGAAGCTTTCTTT.

DNA of the CDR3: TGTGCCAGCAGCTTCCACCCCAGCAATGAGCAGTTCTTC. This encodes CASSFHPSNEQFF. The chain has TRBV7-3 and TRBJ2-1, with no clear D. Germline V gene data show CDR1 as SGHTA and CDR2 as FQGTGA. Trimming removed 3 bases at V and 6 bases at J, with 9 bases between. The CDR3 has 13 residues.

The V and J genes are TRBV29-1 and TRBJ2-2; D uncertain. V was cut by 6 bases and J by 4 bases, with 9 bases left in between. The germline V gene has CDR1 SQVTM and CDR2 ANQGSEA. The CDR3 has 12 residues. CDR3 sequence: CSVQPTTGELFF. As DNA, the CDR3 is TGCAGCGTACAACCCACCACCGGGGAGCTGTTTTTT.

The table lists this clone with a count of one. V and J are TRBV7-2 and TRBJ2-5; perhaps TRBD2 as D (6 bases). This CDR3 is 12 amino acids long. V dropped 1 base and J dropped 11 bases, with 11 bases sitting between them. Germline lookup yields CDR1 SGHTA and CDR2 FQGNSA. The CDR3 region has the DNA TGTGCCAGCAGCTTAGGGGGGGTAGAGCAGTACTTC. Protein product: CASSLGGVEQYF.

The J gene is TRBJ2-1, the V gene TRBV6-5, with TRBD1 matching 10 bases. The J segment lost 8 bases and the V segment lost 5 bases, leaving 9 bases of the junction unmatched. The CDR3 contains 15 residues. Germline CDR1 is MNHEY and CDR2 is SVGAGI. Written as DNA, the CDR3 is TGTGCCAGCAGTACGAGACAGGGGGCGCGGTATGAGCAGTTCTTC. Translation gives CASSTRQGARYEQFF.

V usage is TRBV9 and J usage is TRBJ1-2; D ambiguous. CDR3 length: 12 residues. Trimming took off 2 bases at V and 3 bases at J, with 5 bases between the two ends. The germline V gene has CDR1 SGDLS and CDR2 YYNGEE. The CDR3 loop is CASSVDYYGYTF. The CDR3 coding sequence is TGTGCCAGCAGCGTCGACTACTATGGCTACACCTTC.